This T cell receptor (beta chain) came from a study of T cell repertoires in cytomegalovirus infection. The study, taken as a whole, reports: Cumulative frequency (of public TCR beta family members) identified carriers of CMV plus the relevant HLA. Within the response measured ex vivo, HLA-C-restricted CMV-specific TCR beta clonotypes were dominant.

CDR1 and CDR2 (germline): MNHEY, SMNVEV (reference sequence). This CDR3 region has 15 residues. The V gene lost 8 bases and the J gene lost 1 base, with 17 bases spanning the gap. TCRdb re-analysed the reads in MiXCR, keeping a single row per CDR3 protein. The data hold about 150,000 distinct CDR3 sequences, with roughly 17% observed a single time. As regards this clonotype: Its antigen is unidentified.

The sequenced sample was CD8+ T cells from PBMCs. The chain employs TRBV27 and TRBJ1-1, with D uncertain. The source is a human donor in good health (CMV status not recorded). Some clones in this sample may be carry-over from other donors' samples. The CDR3 loop is CASRKAPTPNTEAFF. The CDR3 DNA follows: TGTGCCAGCCGGAAGGCCCCGACCCCGAACACTGAAGCTTTCTTT.